This TCR beta chain emerged from a study of cytotoxic CD8 clonotypes in ibrutinib-treated CLL. Across the whole study: Productive templates averaged about 260,000 per sample, and productive rearrangements 90,000 to 100,000. Study conclusions and caveats: Ibrutinib response saw clonality rise, and progression saw it return toward baseline. Sustained-remission and progressing patients diverged in sampling times.

With sequencing, the targeted depth ranged from 1 in 200,000 to 1 in 1 million T cells. The protocol was immunoSEQ multiplex PCR, while the TCRdb copy is restricted to in-frame clones and leaves out a portion. The sample has around 310,000 clones; roughly 85% are singletons. A note on this clone: Its specificity is not known.

CDR1 is MGHDK, CDR2 SYGVNS, per germline. Trimming removed 5 bases at V and 7 bases at J, with 20 bases between. The CDR3 is 15 residues long. The TCR was taken from a human donor with chronic lymphocytic leukemia. Sequenced here: PBMCs, sampled before ibrutinib treatment. The rearrangement links TRBV25-1 to TRBJ1-1; D is perhaps TRBD1 (5 bases). The CDR3 loop is CASSPPSGGVIEAFF. CDR3 DNA sequence: TGTGCCAGCAGTCCCCCTTCGGGGGGGGTGATTGAAGCTTTCTTT.